These T cell receptor beta chains were read from a single sample in a study of blood T cell repertoires in COVID-19. The protocol was immunoSEQ multiplex PCR, while the TCRdb copy is restricted to in-frame clones and leaves out a portion. Of hundreds of thousands of clones detected, 83% appear once; the ten largest clones hold over 8.5%. Sequenced sample: peripheral blood. Every receptor here comes from a woman in her fifties or sixties who had recovered from COVID-19. Both conserved end residues are trimmed from each CDR3. Fields, in order: V gene, D gene, J gene, CDR3 protein. A D gene is named only where the DNA matches it firmly.

v_gene: TRBV4-3
d_gene: .
j_gene: TRBJ1-6
CDR3aa: ASSPGQTNSPLH

v_gene: TRBV5-4
d_gene: .
j_gene: TRBJ2-3
CDR3aa: ASSWKSSRADTQY

v_gene: TRBV3-1/TRBV3-2
d_gene: .
j_gene: TRBJ1-1
CDR3aa: ASSLLMNTEAF

v_gene: TRBV6-1
d_gene: TRBD1
j_gene: TRBJ1-6
CDR3aa: ASSYGTELGSPLH

v_gene: TRBV7-2
d_gene: TRBD2
j_gene: TRBJ2-1
CDR3aa: ASSTASGSRNEQF

v_gene: TRBV13
d_gene: .
j_gene: TRBJ1-1
CDR3aa: ASSLGRGGHTEAF

v_gene: TRBV27
d_gene: TRBD1
j_gene: TRBJ2-7
CDR3aa: ASSPSGGDRGYEQY

v_gene: TRBV5-6
d_gene: TRBD1
j_gene: TRBJ1-1
CDR3aa: ASSLALTGVGGTEAF

v_gene: TRBV7-9
d_gene: .
j_gene: TRBJ1-6
CDR3aa: ASSLDSPHSPLH

v_gene: TRBV18
d_gene: TRBD2
j_gene: TRBJ2-7
CDR3aa: ASSPRSSGSLGGQY

v_gene: TRBV24-1
d_gene: .
j_gene: TRBJ1-5
CDR3aa: ATSGGGSSQPQH

v_gene: TRBV2
d_gene: .
j_gene: TRBJ2-5
CDR3aa: ASTYRGQETQY

v_gene: TRBV7-2
d_gene: .
j_gene: TRBJ2-3
CDR3aa: ASSPSQFTDTQY

v_gene: TRBV11-2
d_gene: TRBD1
j_gene: TRBJ1-3
CDR3aa: ASSLGTGGSGNTIY

v_gene: TRBV5-1
d_gene: .
j_gene: TRBJ2-3
CDR3aa: ASSLALHTDTQY

v_gene: TRBV11-3
d_gene: TRBD2
j_gene: TRBJ2-3
CDR3aa: ASSLASGSQDTQY

v_gene: TRBV4-2
d_gene: .
j_gene: TRBJ1-2
CDR3aa: ASSQVFGEGYGYT

v_gene: TRBV7-2
d_gene: TRBD2
j_gene: TRBJ2-3
CDR3aa: ASSPGGGSTDTQY

v_gene: TRBV23-1
d_gene: .
j_gene: TRBJ1-1
CDR3aa: ASSQSELAPRGLGNTEAF

v_gene: TRBV19
d_gene: .
j_gene: TRBJ2-6
CDR3aa: ASSVSTGSGANVLT

v_gene: TRBV10-3
d_gene: .
j_gene: TRBJ2-3
CDR3aa: AISEGQLTDTQY

v_gene: TRBV19
d_gene: TRBD2
j_gene: TRBJ2-1
CDR3aa: ASSLLAMGPNEQF

v_gene: TRBV3-1/TRBV3-2
d_gene: TRBD1
j_gene: TRBJ2-7
CDR3aa: ASSQGQGYSYEQY

v_gene: TRBV30
d_gene: TRBD2
j_gene: TRBJ2-3
CDR3aa: AWSVQAGNTQY

v_gene: TRBV14
d_gene: TRBD1
j_gene: TRBJ1-1
CDR3aa: ASSQDYGTGLTEAF

v_gene: TRBV6-5
d_gene: .
j_gene: TRBJ2-7
CDR3aa: ASYRSRESEQY

v_gene: TRBV19
d_gene: .
j_gene: TRBJ1-1
CDR3aa: ASSSWDSLNTEAF

v_gene: TRBV5-5
d_gene: .
j_gene: TRBJ1-5
CDR3aa: ASSRIPGQTQPQH

v_gene: TRBV11-2
d_gene: TRBD1
j_gene: TRBJ1-1
CDR3aa: ASSFRTGNTEAF

v_gene: TRBV27
d_gene: TRBD1
j_gene: TRBJ1-2
CDR3aa: ASSSGTEVYGYT

v_gene: TRBV7-2
d_gene: .
j_gene: TRBJ2-7
CDR3aa: ASSSGLKGYEQY

v_gene: TRBV6-5
d_gene: .
j_gene: TRBJ2-3
CDR3aa: ASSYAWTPSTDTQY

v_gene: TRBV5-1
d_gene: TRBD2
j_gene: TRBJ2-5
CDR3aa: ASSSPSGGAETQY

v_gene: TRBV2
d_gene: TRBD1
j_gene: TRBJ2-7
CDR3aa: ASGGQGRREQY

v_gene: TRBV28
d_gene: .
j_gene: TRBJ1-1
CDR3aa: ASSLISRQNTEAF

v_gene: TRBV28
d_gene: .
j_gene: TRBJ2-3
CDR3aa: ASSPPDSADTQY

v_gene: TRBV5-8
d_gene: TRBD2
j_gene: TRBJ2-5
CDR3aa: ASSQASGRAETQY

v_gene: TRBV7-2
d_gene: .
j_gene: TRBJ2-2
CDR3aa: ASSPQGGAATGELF

v_gene: TRBV24-1
d_gene: TRBD1
j_gene: TRBJ1-2
CDR3aa: ATSDATPPGTGGYGYT

v_gene: TRBV7-2
d_gene: TRBD1
j_gene: TRBJ2-7
CDR3aa: ASSLGQAGQGYEQY

v_gene: TRBV5-1
d_gene: TRBD2
j_gene: TRBJ2-7
CDR3aa: ASNAGPGLAYEQY

v_gene: TRBV4-2
d_gene: .
j_gene: TRBJ2-3
CDR3aa: ASSQDGAGKEDTQY

v_gene: TRBV28
d_gene: .
j_gene: TRBJ1-1
CDR3aa: ASSFRLGNTEAF

v_gene: TRBV3-1/TRBV3-2
d_gene: .
j_gene: TRBJ2-3
CDR3aa: ASSLRSTDTQY

v_gene: TRBV24-1
d_gene: .
j_gene: TRBJ2-3
CDR3aa: ATSHQDRRTDTQY

v_gene: TRBV3-1/TRBV3-2
d_gene: .
j_gene: TRBJ1-6
CDR3aa: ASSLWGGWDSPLH